Detailed here is one T cell receptor (beta chain). Assay: immunoSEQ multiplex PCR; the TCRdb copy retains only in-frame clones and omits some. Here the sample spans roughly 71,000 clones, 85% being singletons. Germline-derived CDR1 and CDR2 are SGHNT and YYREEE (reference sequence). V trimming: 10 bases; J trimming: 8 bases; junction bases outside the gene matches: 10. The CDR3 runs 13 residues. These data are taken from a study of T cell responses to AZD1222 COVID-19 vaccine. This TCR was recovered from an adult in good health. The J gene is TRBJ2-1, the V gene TRBV5-4, with TRBD2 matching over 9 bases. The source material was peripheral blood, sampled on day 0 of AZD1222 vaccination. The CDR3 bases are TGTGCCCTAGGTGCGGGAGGGCCTTATGAGCAGTTCTTC. It is translated as CALGAGGPYEQFF.